The present entry profiles one TCR beta chain with its context. Its antigen is still unknown. The table came from immunoSEQ multiplex PCR; TCRdb's copy has only in-frame clones and leaves some out. The data hold roughly 76,000 clones, with 84% observed a single time. This sample stems from a study of OX40 agonist ivuxolimab in advanced cancers. The study, taken as a whole, reports: Low normalized T-cell clonal expansion was additionally recorded for some nonresponders.

This CDR3 has 13 residues. Trimming shortened V by 0 bases and J by 5 bases, and 7 bases separated the two germline ends. Germline V CDR1 and CDR2: MNHEY, SVGAGI. The sample in question was CD4+ or CD8+ T cells sorted from blood, obtained in a trial of the OX40 agonist ivuxolimab. The chain joins TRBV6-5 to TRBJ1-2, with a possible D match to TRBD1 (5 bases). This clonotype was obtained from an adult with an advanced solid tumor such as melanoma, head and neck, liver or kidney cancer. CDR3 sequence reads: CASSYSQDYGYTF. The CDR3 region has the DNA TGTGCCAGCAGTTACTCACAGGATTATGGCTACACCTTC.